A single sample gave rise to the 3 T cell receptor beta chains below, sequenced in a study of T-cell memory formation after mild COVID-19. TCRdb itself ran the 5' RACE reads through MiXCR, one entry per CDR3 protein. The sample has about 100,000 distinct CDR3 sequences, around 10% seen once. Sequencing used PBMCs or a T cell subset sorted from them (not recorded which). The receptors stem from a man between 18 and 35 years old who had mild COVID-19 (a few samples of this study predate the infection). Cell type and time point are not known.

In this sample, this clonotype turned up many times. The V call is TRBV4-3, the J call TRBJ1-6; a possible D gene is TRBD1 (5 bases). Trimming took 3 bases from V and 0 from J, leaving 15 bases between them. CDR3 length: 18 amino acids. In germline, CDR1 is LGHNA, CDR2 YSLEER. The CDR3 here is CASSQKSGGSSYNSPLHF. DNA for the CDR3: TGCGCCAGCAGCCAGAAATCGGGGGGTAGCTCCTATAATTCACCCCTCCACTTT.

Only a few counts were recorded for this clonotype. The chain links TRBV29-1 to TRBJ2-1; D is undetermined. CDR1 and CDR2 from the germline V gene are SQVTM and ANQGSEA. There are 12 residues in the CDR3. Trimming pared 4 bases from V and 4 bases from J, leaving 8 bases between. In DNA form, the CDR3 reads TGCAGCGTTGGCAGGCGGTACAATGAGCAGTTCTTC. This codes for CSVGRRYNEQFF.

This clonotype turned up a few times. The chain employs TRBV5-5 and TRBJ2-5; D remains ambiguous. V lost 0 bases and J lost 7, with 7 bases in between. The CDR3 has 12 amino acids. The germline CDR1 and CDR2 sequences are SGHKS and YYEKEE (reference sequence). CDR3 sequence reads: CASSLDLGTQYF. In DNA form, the CDR3 reads TGTGCCAGCAGCTTGGATTTGGGGACCCAGTACTTC.